One sample yielded the 5 T cell receptor beta chains listed below, sequenced in a study of response to subunit inactivated influenza vaccine. MiXCR was run by TCRdb on the RT-PCR reads, yielding one entry per CDR3 protein. This table holds hundreds of thousands of distinct CDR3 sequences, less than 15% found once. Sequences were derived from PBMCs from blood, sampled 14 to 15 days before vaccination. Receptors originate from a man aged 50-60 years who received an inactivated influenza vaccine.

The chain combines TRBV20-1 with TRBJ1-2; 8 bases align to TRBD1. There are 11 residues in the CDR3. Germline values: CDR1 DFQATT, CDR2 SNEGSKA (reference sequence). V shed 6 bases and J 7 bases; nucleotides not matched to a gene: 4. CDR3 DNA sequence: TGCAGTGCGGACAGGGAATCTGGCTACACCTTC. This encodes CSADRESGYTF.

Only a few counts were recorded for this clonotype. The V and J genes are TRBV11-2 and TRBJ2-3, with D perhaps matching TRBD2 (5 bases). CDR3 size: 14 residues. Germline loops: CDR1 SGHAT, CDR2 FQNNGV. The V end was cut by 7 bases, the J end by 7 bases, with 18 bases between. In DNA form, the CDR3 reads TGTGCCAGCACCCCCGGGGTTAGAGAAAATACGCAGTATTTT. This encodes CASTPGVRENTQYF. Combining the CDR3 with reference TRBV11-2 and TRBJ2-3 gives the whole variable domain EAGVAQSPRYKIIEKRQSVAFWCNPISGHATLYWYQQILGQGPKLLIQFQNNGVVDDSQLPKDRFSAERLKGVDSTLKIQPAKLEDSAVYLCASTPGVRENTQYFGPGTRLTVL.

This clonotype has more than one count but fewer than ten. V is TRBV2 and J is TRBJ2-1; no definite D call. Germline lookup yields CDR1 SNHLY and CDR2 FYNNEI. This CDR3 spans 12 amino acids. Trimming removed 6 bases from V and 9 bases from J, with 12 bases in between. Written as DNA, the CDR3 is TGTGCCAGCAGGGTTTTAGCTGGTGAGCAGTTCTTC. Translating it yields CASRVLAGEQFF.

The sample holds a few counts of this clonotype. The chain joins TRBV6-1 to TRBJ2-6, with 9 bases matching TRBD2. The CDR3 runs to 17 residues. The ends lost 7 bases at V and 5 bases at J; junction bases unmatched: 12. From germline, CDR1 is MNHNS and CDR2 SASEGT. The CDR3 region has the DNA TGTGCCAGCAATCCGGGACTAGCTGCCTCCAGGGCCAACGTCCTGACTTTC. It is translated as CASNPGLAASRANVLTF.

This clonotype was observed a handful of times. The chain recombines TRBV20-1 with TRBJ2-1; possible D gene TRBD2, 6 bases. CDR3 length equals 14 residues. From germline, CDR1 is DFQATT and CDR2 SNEGSKA (reference sequence). V lost 2 bases and J 6 bases, leaving 14 bases between the germline ends. CDR3 DNA sequence: TGCAGTGCTAGAAAGGGACTTCAGATCAATGAGCAGTTCTTC. Encoded protein: CSARKGLQINEQFF.